This T cell receptor (beta chain) derives from a study of regulatory T cells in long-lasting Graves disease. Study overall: Patients with new Graves' disease had used antithyroid drugs below 3 months. Study-wide results and caveats: Lower TCR diversity characterized persistent Graves' patients relative to newly diagnosed patients. More public clonotypes were shared by persistent patients (fewer than 3,000) than by new patients (roughly 910).

Indicated time point: newly diagnosed GD, antithyroid drugs for less than 3 months. PBMC RNA was the source of the TCR library. American Thyroid Association guidelines served as the basis for diagnosing Graves' disease. The table lists this clonotype with a count of one. What it binds is not known. To make TCR beta libraries, researchers used iRepertoire HTBI primers and Arm-PCR of CDR3 regions. One entry per CDR3 protein results from TCRdb running MiXCR on the multiplex PCR reads. The sample consists of approximately 310,000 distinct CDR3 sequences, about a sixth of them appearing once. Germline V CDR1 and CDR2: MDHEN, SYDVKM. Trimming removed 5 bases at V and 6 bases at J, with 14 bases between. CDR3 length: 13 amino acids.

The chain recombines TRBV28 with TRBJ2-7, with D tentatively TRBD1 or TRBD2 (5 bases each). This TCR was recovered from a female donor with Graves disease. This specimen consisted of peripheral blood mononuclear cells (PBMCs), obtained at new diagnosis, from a patient treated with antithyroid drugs. In nucleotides, the CDR3 is TGTGCCAGCAGTGGGGGTTTAAGGGGCGAGCAGTACTTC. Translated, it gives CASSGGLRGEQYF.